This TCR beta chain was sequenced for a study of early T cells in non-severe SARS-CoV-2 infection. This clonotype was recorded many times. Individual cDNA molecules were tagged with unique molecular identifiers, the study reported. One entry per CDR3 protein, called by TCRdb with MiXCR from the 5' RACE reads. The sample consists of about 83,000 distinct CDR3 sequences, about an eighth of them appearing once. The germline V gene has CDR1 SGHRS and CDR2 YFSETQ. This CDR3 has 11 amino acids. Deletions cut 7 bases from V and 5 bases from J, with 9 bases between. The sequencing sample was made of whole blood. The sequence derives from an adult who was a healthcare worker with PCR-confirmed SARS-CoV-2 infection or an uninfected control (not recorded which). This chain connects TRBV5-1 to TRBJ1-1; TRBD1 might be the D (5 bases). The CDR3 spells CASGDATEAFF. In DNA form, the CDR3 reads TGCGCCAGCGGGGACGCAACTGAAGCTTTCTTT.